The entry below describes one TCR beta chain. Antigen specificity is unknown. This sample was taken from a study of vaccination effects on CD4 cells after COVID-19. V lost 6 bases to trimming and J lost 3 bases, with 11 bases between them. The CDR3 spans 13 residues. Using immunoSEQ multiplex PCR, the repertoire was profiled, and TCRdb retains in-frame clones only, with some absent. The data contain about 43,000 clones, around 80% of them singletons. Using viral peptide pools, the ViraFEST assay grew out antigen-specific CD4+ T cells prior to sequencing. Isolation of CD4+ T cells took place after less than twelve days of culture. Vaccine recipients had no previous SARS-CoV-2 infection; their nucleocapsid antibodies were negative.

This chain joins TRBV12-3 or TRBV12-4 and TRBJ1-2; D is perhaps TRBD1 (5 bases). The TCR was taken from a human donor who received a COVID-19 vaccine. The sample was CD4+ T cells from PBMCs cultured with SARS-CoV-2 spike peptides, taken before COVID-19 vaccination. The CDR3 nucleotides read TGTGCCAGCAGCCGGGGGGTGGACTATGGCTACACCTTC. Amino acid sequence: CASSRGVDYGYTF.